One and the same sample provided the 10 T cell receptor beta chains below, sequenced in a study of blood T cell repertoires in COVID-19. Only in-frame clones appear in the TCRdb table, and some are missing; sequencing was by immunoSEQ multiplex PCR. Here the sample spans about 180,000 clones, approximately 90% being singletons. The sample comprised peripheral blood. These receptors originate from a woman in her 30s with active or convalescent COVID-19.

This chain connects TRBV5-6 to TRBJ1-2; D is ambiguous. V dropped 1 base and J dropped 6 bases, with 16 bases sitting between them. Germline V lookup: CDR1 SGHDT, CDR2 YYEEEE. The CDR3 spans 15 residues. The CDR3 DNA reads as TGTGCCAGCAGCTTGCAGGCCTCGGTTCCCCATGGCTACACCTTC. Its translation: CASSLQASVPHGYTF.

This chain links TRBV2 with TRBJ2-1; 12 bases are a match to TRBD2. Germline V gene data show CDR1 as SNHLY and CDR2 as FYNNEI. V lost 5 bases to trimming and J lost 3 bases; unmatched junction nucleotides: 11. The CDR3 consists of 18 residues. The CDR3 region has the DNA TGTGCCAGCAGTCCCACTAGCGGGGGGCGCTCCTTCTACAATGAGCAGTTCTTC. This codes for CASSPTSGGRSFYNEQFF.

The J gene is TRBJ2-5, the V gene TRBV11-2; D perhaps matches TRBD1 (5 bases). The CDR3 runs to 15 residues. Trimming took off 2 bases at V and 2 bases at J, with 12 bases between the two ends. In germline, CDR1 is SGHAT, CDR2 FQNNGV. The CDR3 region has the DNA TGTGCCAGCAGCTTAAAGGGTTCAGGGCAAGAGACCCAGTACTTC. Protein: CASSLKGSGQETQYF. The full variable domain, rest sourced from reference TRBV11-2 and TRBJ2-5, is EAGVAQSPRYKIIEKRQSVAFWCNPISGHATLYWYQQILGQGPKLLIQFQNNGVVDDSQLPKDRFSAERLKGVDSTLKIQPAKLEDSAVYLCASSLKGSGQETQYFGPGTRLLVL.

The chain employs TRBV15 and TRBJ2-5; TRBD2 agrees at 7 bases. V lost 1 base and J lost 4; bases outside the gene matches: 9. This CDR3 has 16 residues. In germline, CDR1 is LNHNV, CDR2 YYDKDF (reference sequence). The CDR3 DNA sequence: TGTGCCACCAGCAGAGGTCTATTTGGGGGGGGAGAGACCCAGTACTTC. It translates to CATSRGLFGGGETQYF.

This rearrangement joins TRBV6-2 or TRBV6-3 to TRBJ2-7; perhaps TRBD1 as D (5 bases). CDR1 is MNHEY and CDR2 is SVGEGT in the germline V gene. CDR3 length: 14 residues. Trimming took 4 bases from V and 4 from J, leaving 14 bases between them. The CDR3 region has the DNA TGTGCCAGCAGTTCTCCCGGCAGGGTTTACGAGCAGTACTTC. Protein product: CASSSPGRVYEQYF.

The chain combines TRBV30 with TRBJ1-1, with TRBD1 as a possible D gene (5 bases). Per germline, CDR1 GTSNPN and CDR2 SVGIG (reference sequence). The CDR3 is 14 amino acids. V shed 1 base and J shed 11 bases, with 20 bases lying between them. CDR3 residues: CAWSAEVGQVRAFF. The CDR3 nucleotides read TGTGCCTGGAGTGCGGAAGTGGGGCAGGTTAGGGCTTTCTTT.

The chain employs TRBV29-1 and TRBJ1-2, with D unresolved. In germline, CDR1 is SQVTM, CDR2 ANQGSEA. The V and J ends lost 6 bases and 1 base respectively, with 15 bases between them. CDR3 length equals 14 residues. CDR3 coding DNA: TGCAGCGTCGGAGGTGGGCAGCTTAACTATGGCTACACCTTC. This translates into CSVGGGQLNYGYTF.

V gene TRBV7-2 combines with J gene TRBJ1-5; 10 bases match TRBD1. The CDR3 is 14 residues long. CDR1 SGHTA and CDR2 FQGNSA come from the germline V gene. V trimming: 4 bases; J trimming: 9 bases; junction bases outside the gene matches: 6. The CDR3 spells CASSSTGGGGPQHF. The CDR3 DNA reads as TGTGCCAGCAGCTCGACAGGGGGCGGTGGGCCCCAGCATTTT.

The rearrangement links TRBV19 to TRBJ2-7, with TRBD1 identical over 8 bases. The CDR3 totals 15 residues. J was trimmed by 4 bases and V by 3 bases; bases with no gene match: 8. Germline CDR1 LNHDA, CDR2 SQIVND (reference sequence). The CDR3 bases are TGTGCCAGTAGTATTGGACAGGGCCTTGGTTACGAGCAGTACTTC. This encodes CASSIGQGLGYEQYF.

This clone was seen once. This chain connects TRBV28 to TRBJ2-7, with D possibly matching TRBD1 (7 bases). The CDR3 runs to 15 residues. Germline values: CDR1 MDHEN, CDR2 SYDVKM. V dropped 5 bases and J dropped 5 bases, with 19 bases sitting between them. The CDR3 sequence is CASSPGDSSSHEQYF. The CDR3 DNA is TGTGCCAGCAGTCCGGGGGACAGCTCTAGCCACGAGCAGTACTTC.